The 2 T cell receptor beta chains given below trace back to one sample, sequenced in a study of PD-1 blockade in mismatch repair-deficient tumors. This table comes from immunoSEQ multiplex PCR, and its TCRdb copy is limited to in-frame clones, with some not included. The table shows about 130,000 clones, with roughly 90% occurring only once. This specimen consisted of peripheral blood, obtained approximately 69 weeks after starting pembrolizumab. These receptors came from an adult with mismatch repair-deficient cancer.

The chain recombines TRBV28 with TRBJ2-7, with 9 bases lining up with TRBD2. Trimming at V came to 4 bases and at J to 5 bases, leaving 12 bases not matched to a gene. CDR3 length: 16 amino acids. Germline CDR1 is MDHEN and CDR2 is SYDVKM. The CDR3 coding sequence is TGTGCCAGCAGTTCCCCATATAGCGGGAGTACTCACGAGCAGTACTTC. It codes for CASSSPYSGSTHEQYF.

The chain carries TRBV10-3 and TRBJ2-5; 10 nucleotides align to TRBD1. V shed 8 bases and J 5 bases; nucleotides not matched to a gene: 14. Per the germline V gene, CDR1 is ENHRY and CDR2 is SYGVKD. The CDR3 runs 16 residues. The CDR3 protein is CAIASSRDRGQETQYF. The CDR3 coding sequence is TGTGCCATCGCCTCCTCCCGGGACAGGGGACAGGAGACCCAGTACTTC.